Shown below are 27 T cell receptor beta chains from a single sample sequenced in a study of neoadjuvant anti-PD-1 for oral cavity cancer. The time point denotes: after neoadjuvant nivolumab, at surgical resection. The table came from immunoSEQ multiplex PCR; TCRdb's copy has only in-frame clones and leaves some out. This table holds approximately 43,000 clones, 60% to 80% found once. The starting material was PBMCs, obtained after nivolumab (anti-PD-1) treatment. These receptor sequences come from a person aged 35-79 years with oral cavity squamous cell carcinoma.

The chain joins TRBV28 to TRBJ1-2, with D perhaps matching TRBD1 (5 bases). The CDR3 loop spans 15 amino acids. V lost 7 bases to trimming and J lost 3 bases, with 18 bases between them. Germline loops: CDR1 MDHEN, CDR2 SYDVKM. The chain's CDR3 is CASILAQGRHYGYTF. The CDR3 region has the DNA TGTGCCAGCATTCTGGCCCAGGGACGGCACTATGGCTACACCTTC.

The V and J genes are TRBV14 and TRBJ1-5, with TRBD1 matching 10 bases. CDR3 length: 15 amino acids. The V gene end was trimmed by 4 bases and the J gene end by 3 bases; junction bases not matched to a gene: 3. The germline gives CDR1 SGHDN, CDR2 FVKESK. The CDR3 coding sequence is TGTGCCAGCAGCCCCGGGACAGGGGTCAATCAGCCCCAGCATTTT. Residues: CASSPGTGVNQPQHF.

The chain has TRBV4-1 and TRBJ1-2; 11 bases line up with TRBD1. V was pared by 0 bases and J by 2 bases, with 5 bases of the junction left unmatched. In germline, CDR1 is MGHRA, CDR2 YSYEKL. This CDR3 region has 17 residues. The CDR3 protein is CASSQDMGTGGNYGYTF. CDR3 DNA: TGCGCCAGCAGCCAAGATATGGGGACAGGGGGAAACTATGGCTACACCTTC.

The chain couples TRBV9 to TRBJ1-5; perhaps TRBD1 as D (5 bases). Trimming shortened V by 4 bases and J by 1 base, and 6 bases separated the two germline ends. CDR1 is SGDLS and CDR2 is YYNGEE in the germline V gene. The CDR3 covers 13 residues. The CDR3 is CASSWDSNQPQHF. The CDR3 bases are TGTGCCAGCAGCTGGGACAGCAATCAGCCCCAGCATTTT.

CDR3 amino acids: CASSPRTTRGSPLHF. The DNA of the CDR3 is TGTGCCAGCAGCCCCCGGACCACAAGGGGATCACCCCTCCACTTT. The chain employs TRBV7-2 and TRBJ1-6, with D maybe TRBD1 (5 bases). Germline CDR1 and CDR2: SGHTA and FQGNSA. V lost 5 bases, J lost 10 bases, and 18 bases lay in between. This CDR3 region has 15 residues.

The rearrangement uses TRBV5-1 and TRBJ2-7; D might be TRBD2 (6 bases). The CDR3 consists of 13 residues. Germline CDR1 reads SGHRS; CDR2 reads YFSETQ. The V and J ends lost 1 base and 5 bases respectively, with 10 bases between them. The CDR3 DNA sequence: TGCGCCAGCAGCTTGCCCAGGAGGGACGAGCAGTACTTC. Translation: CASSLPRRDEQYF.

This sequence joins TRBV7-9 and TRBJ1-4; 8 nucleotides agree with TRBD1. CDR3 length equals 13 residues. After removal of 5 bases from V and 9 bases from J, the junction contained 5 bases not matched to a gene. Germline CDR1 reads SEHNR; CDR2 reads FQNEAQ (reference sequence). As DNA, the CDR3 is TGTGCCAGCAGCCTTCGACAGGGGAAAAAACTGTTTTTT. It codes for CASSLRQGKKLFF.

V gene TRBV9 combines with J gene TRBJ1-5; no firm D call. Germline CDR1 is SGDLS and CDR2 is YYNGEE. The CDR3 spans 13 residues. Trimming took off 3 bases at V and 7 bases at J, with 11 bases between the two ends. Here the CDR3 reads CASSEFVGQPQHF. Here the CDR3 DNA reads TGTGCCAGCAGCGAGTTCGTCGGACAGCCCCAGCATTTT.

V is TRBV7-9 and J is TRBJ2-7, with TRBD1 matching over 7 bases. Germline CDR1 SEHNR, CDR2 FQNEAQ (reference sequence). V lost 3 bases and J lost 0; bases outside the gene matches: 2. The CDR3 has 14 residues. The CDR3 coding sequence is TGTGCCAGCAGCTTTGACAGGGTCTCCTACGAGCAGTACTTC. Encoded protein: CASSFDRVSYEQYF.

This chain uses TRBV2 with TRBJ2-1; TRBD1 aligns across 8 bases. V lost 5 bases, J lost 5 bases, and 5 bases stayed unmatched. There are 14 residues in the CDR3. Germline-derived CDR1 and CDR2 are SNHLY and FYNNEI. CDR3 sequence reads: CASSLQGGNNEQFF. DNA of the CDR3: TGTGCCAGCAGTCTACAGGGGGGTAACAATGAGCAGTTCTTC.

This chain links TRBV2 with TRBJ2-7; D not certain. V gave up 6 bases and J gave up 4 bases, with 10 bases separating them. This CDR3 comprises 12 residues. The germline V gene has CDR1 SNHLY and CDR2 FYNNEI. The CDR3: CASRQTRYEQYF. CDR3 nucleotides: TGTGCCAGCAGACAGACCAGATACGAGCAGTACTTC.

V gene TRBV5-6 combines with J gene TRBJ2-3; 10 bases match TRBD2. The CDR3 extends over 15 amino acids. V dropped 0 bases and J dropped 5; count of bases not matched to a gene: 3. The V gene's germline CDR1 is SGHDT and CDR2 YYEEEE. This CDR3 reads CASSLERGGEDTQYF. The DNA of the CDR3 is TGTGCCAGCAGCTTGGAGCGGGGGGGAGAAGATACGCAGTATTTT.

J is TRBJ2-5 and V is TRBV5-4, with TRBD2 matching 12 bases. CDR1 and CDR2 (germline): SGHNT, YYREEE (reference sequence). The CDR3 is made up of 15 amino acids. J lost 4 bases, V lost 2 bases, and 3 bases had no gene match. CDR3 nucleotides: TGTGCCAGCAGCTTCCCTAGCGGGGGGGCAGAGACCCAGTACTTC. Its translation is CASSFPSGGAETQYF.

The chain recombines TRBV4-2 with TRBJ2-7, with 10 bases identical to TRBD2. Trimming removed 3 bases from V and 3 bases from J; junction bases left unmatched: 5. CDR3 size: 15 residues. The germline gives CDR1 LGHNA, CDR2 YNFKEQ. CDR3 amino acids: CASSQRTSGFYEQYF. CDR3 coding DNA: TGTGCCAGCAGCCAGAGGACTAGCGGATTCTACGAGCAGTACTTC.

This chain connects TRBV27 to TRBJ2-7; TRBD2 matches at 11 bases. Trimming cost V 6 bases and J 3 bases; bases outside gene matches: 7. The CDR3 spans 15 residues. The germline V gene has CDR1 MNHEY and CDR2 SMNVEV (reference sequence). The CDR3 region has the DNA TGTGCCAGCAGAAGGACTAGCGGGCGTTACTACGAGCAGTACTTC. As protein: CASRRTSGRYYEQYF.

This clone has more than one count but fewer than ten. The chain combines TRBV2 with TRBJ1-6; 9 bases align to TRBD1. V shed 1 base and J 6 bases; nucleotides not matched to a gene: 13. CDR1 is SNHLY, CDR2 FYNNEI, per germline. The CDR3 is 19 residues long. CDR3 sequence (DNA): TGTGCCAGCAGTGAAGAGAGGACAGGGGTGGGGAGGGTTAATTCACCCCTCCACTTT. Encoded protein: CASSEERTGVGRVNSPLHF.

The chain links TRBV19 to TRBJ1-1; D not certain. Germline loops: CDR1 LNHDA, CDR2 SQIVND (reference sequence). Between the trimmed V and J ends, which lost 6 bases and 1 base, there was a span of 12 bases. The CDR3 is 14 residues long. Here the CDR3 reads CASSRDSKNTEAFF. CDR3 DNA sequence: TGTGCCAGTAGCCGGGATTCCAAGAACACTGAAGCTTTCTTT. Based on the CDR3 plus reference TRBV19 and TRBJ1-1, the full variable domain is DGGITQSPKYLFRKEGQNVTLSCEQNLNHDAMYWYRQDPGQGLRLIYYSQIVNDFQKGDIAEGYSVSREKKESFPLTVTSAQKNPTAFYLCASSRDSKNTEAFFGQGTRLTVV.

J is TRBJ2-7 and V is TRBV7-9, with D perhaps assigned TRBD1 or TRBD2 (5 bases each). The V gene lost 5 bases and the J gene lost 2 bases, with 16 bases spanning the gap. This CDR3 contains 15 residues. Germline V gene lookup returns CDR1 SEHNR and CDR2 FQNEAQ (reference sequence). The CDR3 sequence is CASSLLVRGTYEQYF. CDR3 bases: TGTGCCAGCAGCCTCTTGGTTCGGGGCACCTACGAGCAGTACTTC.

The J gene is TRBJ1-2, the V gene TRBV27; possible D gene TRBD1, 5 bases. Germline CDR1 reads MNHEY; CDR2 reads SMNVEV (reference sequence). Deletions cut 5 bases from V and 4 bases from J, with 14 bases between. The CDR3 sequence is 14 residues long. CDR3 coding DNA: TGTGCCAGCAGTCCTCCTCGGGGCACCTATGGCTACACCTTC. Its protein product is CASSPPRGTYGYTF.

This clone appeared once. This sequence joins TRBV28 and TRBJ1-5; 7 bases line up with TRBD1. Germline V CDR1 and CDR2: MDHEN, SYDVKM. After removal of 5 bases from V and 2 bases from J, the junction contained 6 bases not matched to a gene. The CDR3 length is 15 residues. DNA of the CDR3: TGTGCCAGCAGTGCCAGACAGGGTGGCAATCAGCCCCAGCATTTT. It is translated as CASSARQGGNQPQHF.

The genes are TRBV5-4 and TRBJ2-4; maybe TRBD1 (6 bases). The germline V gene encodes CDR1 SGHNT and CDR2 YYREEE (reference sequence). The CDR3 totals 14 residues. Trimming removed 0 bases at V and 7 bases at J, with 11 bases between. The CDR3 is CASSLAGAQNIQYF. CDR3 nucleotide sequence: TGTGCCAGCAGCTTGGCAGGGGCACAGAACATTCAGTACTTC.

This chain uses TRBV19 with TRBJ1-3; maybe TRBD1 (5 bases). Germline lookup yields CDR1 LNHDA and CDR2 SQIVND (reference sequence). The V and J ends lost 9 bases and 3 bases respectively, with 18 bases between them. The CDR3 runs to 15 residues. The CDR3 bases are TGTGCCAGCACTCCCGGGACTTCGAGTGGAAACACCATATATTTT. Protein sequence: CASTPGTSSGNTIYF.

This clone has more than one count but fewer than ten. The rearrangement joins TRBV6-4 to TRBJ2-3; TRBD2 might be the D (6 bases). The CDR3 has 15 amino acids. V was shortened by 6 bases and J by 4 bases, with 17 bases between the two germline ends. In germline, CDR1 is MRHNA, CDR2 SNTAGT. The CDR3 DNA is TGTGCCAGCAGCCTTTCGTCAGGGAGGCCAGATACGCAGTATTTT. Its translation is CASSLSSGRPDTQYF.

The rearrangement uses TRBV9 and TRBJ2-5; the match to TRBD2 covers 10 bases. The CDR3 contains 16 residues. The trim removed 4 bases at V and 1 base at J, leaving 7 bases unmatched. In germline, CDR1 is SGDLS, CDR2 YYNGEE. CDR3 sequence: CASSQASGSPQETQYF. The CDR3 DNA is TGTGCCAGCAGCCAGGCTAGCGGGAGTCCCCAAGAGACCCAGTACTTC.

This chain joins TRBV18 and TRBJ2-1; 9 bases align to TRBD1. V lost 3 bases to trimming and J lost 3 bases; unmatched junction nucleotides: 3. Looked up from germline, CDR1 is KGHSH and CDR2 is LQKENI. The CDR3 sequence is 15 residues long. The CDR3 nucleotides read TGTGCCAGCTCACCGGGACAGGGACGCTACAATGAGCAGTTCTTC. This sequence encodes CASSPGQGRYNEQFF. The whole variable domain, filled in from reference TRBV18 and TRBJ2-1, reads NAGVMQNPRHLVRRRGQEARLRCSPMKGHSHVYWYRQLPEEGLKFMVYLQKENIIDESGMPKERFSAEFPKEGPSILRIQQVVRGDSAAYFCASSPGQGRYNEQFFGPGTRLTVL.

The chain joins TRBV6-5 to TRBJ2-1; D is ambiguous. Deletions cut 6 bases from V and 12 bases from J, with 12 bases between. This CDR3 region has 11 residues. Germline values: CDR1 MNHEY, CDR2 SVGAGI. As DNA, the CDR3 is TGTGCCAGCAGCCCTCCTGGGTCGCAGTTCTTC. Protein product: CASSPPGSQFF.

The rearrangement joins TRBV10-1 to TRBJ2-7, with 8 positions matching TRBD1. The V gene's germline CDR1 is WNHNN and CDR2 SYGVQD (reference sequence). This CDR3 has 16 residues. With V trimmed by 6 bases and J by 3 bases, 13 bases remained unmatched. The CDR3: CASSGGLRTGSYEQYF. The DNA of the CDR3 is TGCGCCAGCAGCGGTGGTTTAAGGACAGGGAGCTACGAGCAGTACTTC.